This T cell receptor (beta chain) was recovered during a study of T-cell reconstitution after alpha-beta-depleted transplantation in children. V lost 1 base and J lost 5; bases outside the gene matches: 2. The CDR3 runs to 14 residues. Preparation of the TCRbeta library used unique molecular identifiers. MiXCR was run by TCRdb on the PCR reads, yielding one entry per CDR3 protein. The table has roughly 100,000 distinct CDR3 sequences, 7% to 10% seen once. This clonotype was found many times. The chain uses TRBV12-3 or TRBV12-4 and TRBJ2-5; 9 bases match TRBD1. This receptor was identified in a human donor who donated a stem cell graft to a child with congenital amegakaryocytic thrombocytopenia. The specimen was PBMCs from the stem cell graft donor, collected from the stem cell graft. CDR3: CASSLGTGDETQYF. In nucleotides, the CDR3 is TGTGCCAGCAGTTTAGGGACAGGGGACGAGACCCAGTACTTC.